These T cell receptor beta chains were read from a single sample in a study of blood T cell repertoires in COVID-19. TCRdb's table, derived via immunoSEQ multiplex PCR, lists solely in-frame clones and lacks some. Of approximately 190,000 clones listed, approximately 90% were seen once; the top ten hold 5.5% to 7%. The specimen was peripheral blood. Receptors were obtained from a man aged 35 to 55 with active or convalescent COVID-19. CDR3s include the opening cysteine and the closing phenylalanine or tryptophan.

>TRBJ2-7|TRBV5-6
CASSSGHLFYEQYF
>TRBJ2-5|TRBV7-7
CASSLGLHQETQYF
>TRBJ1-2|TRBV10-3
CATHDGGYGYTF
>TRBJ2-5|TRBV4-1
CASSMGSGQETQYF
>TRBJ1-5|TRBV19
CASSGGFRSNQPQHF
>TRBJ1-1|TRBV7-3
CASSPGTGFGNTEAFF
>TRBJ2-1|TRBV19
CASSTSGSGNEQFF
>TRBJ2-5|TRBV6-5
CASSYSGRVETQYF
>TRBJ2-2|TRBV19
CASSLTVNTGELFF
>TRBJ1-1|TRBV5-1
CASSLDGQGAAEAFF
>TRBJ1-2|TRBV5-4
CASSSPGQGVVNYGYTF
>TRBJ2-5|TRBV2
CASSEGGLGTETQYF
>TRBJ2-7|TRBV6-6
CASSPGTGYEQYF
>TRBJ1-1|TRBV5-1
CASSFEGGDTEAFF
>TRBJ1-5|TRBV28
CASSSPAQGGFQPQHF
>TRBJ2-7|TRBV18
CASSPLQGSYEQYF
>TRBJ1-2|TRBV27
CASSLGQGANYGYTF
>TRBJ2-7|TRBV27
CASAPMEGLNEQYF
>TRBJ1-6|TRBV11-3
CASSLGSGDNSPLHF
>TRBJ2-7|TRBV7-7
CASSLREGISYEQYF
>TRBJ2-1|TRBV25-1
CASSELGGVADNEQFF
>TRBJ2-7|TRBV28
CASSSPLIGLAGVSYEQYF
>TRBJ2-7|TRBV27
CASSLYSNYEQYF
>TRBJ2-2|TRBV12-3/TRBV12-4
CASSLSRELFF
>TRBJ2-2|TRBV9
CASSVGTSDTGELFF
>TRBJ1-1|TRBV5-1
CASSKGTGVGMNTEAFF
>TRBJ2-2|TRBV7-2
CASSQDRITGELFF
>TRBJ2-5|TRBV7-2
CASSPTRKETQYF
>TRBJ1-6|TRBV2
CASRRTGYNSPLHF
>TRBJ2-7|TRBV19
CASSKAGFSYEQYF
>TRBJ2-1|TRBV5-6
CASSLLVRQISYNEQFF
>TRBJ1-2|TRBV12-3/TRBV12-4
CASSFQGYGYTF
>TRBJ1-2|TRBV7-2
CATPGQSFPYGYTF
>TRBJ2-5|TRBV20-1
CSASDEETQYF
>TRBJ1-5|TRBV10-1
CASSPLTARYSNQPQHF
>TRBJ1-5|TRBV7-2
CASSLQVNQPQHF
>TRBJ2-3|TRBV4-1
CASSQEPRNLKDTQYF
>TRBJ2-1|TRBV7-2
CASSLASNSYNEQFF
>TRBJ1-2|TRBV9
CASSDGTGNYGYTF